A single sample is the source of the 16 T cell receptor beta chains below, sequenced in a study of blood T cell repertoires in COVID-19. TCRdb keeps only in-frame clones here, not all; method: immunoSEQ multiplex PCR. The sample shows about half a million clones, 80% to 90% of them seen only once. The specimen sequenced was peripheral blood. The receptors derive from a human donor in a cohort sampled during active COVID-19.

This clone showed up just once. The V and J genes are TRBV28 and TRBJ2-1; TRBD2 is a possible D gene (6 bases). This CDR3 comprises 15 residues. Germline lookup yields CDR1 MDHEN and CDR2 SYDVKM. V gave up 5 bases and J gave up 0 bases, with 11 bases separating them. CDR3 sequence reads: CASSRLVTSYNEQFF. DNA of the CDR3: TGTGCCAGCAGTCGACTAGTCACCTCCTACAATGAGCAGTTCTTC. Looking up the rest from reference TRBV28 and TRBJ2-1 gives the full variable domain: DVKVTQSSRYLVKRTGEKVFLECVQDMDHENMFWYRQDPGLGLRLIYFSYDVKMKEKGDIPEGYSVSREKKERFSLILESASTNQTSMYLCASSRLVTSYNEQFFGPGTRLTVL.

This chain connects TRBV9 to TRBJ2-3, with TRBD2 matching over 7 bases. This CDR3 contains 15 residues. Germline V lookup: CDR1 SGDLS, CDR2 YYNGEE. With V trimmed by 6 bases and J by 6 bases, 13 bases remained unmatched. The CDR3: CASTIGSSGTDTQYF. For the CDR3, the DNA is TGTGCCAGCACCATCGGATCCAGCGGGACTGATACGCAGTATTTT. Based on the CDR3 plus reference TRBV9 and TRBJ2-3, the full variable domain is DSGVTQTPKHLITATGQRVTLRCSPRSGDLSVYWYQQSLDQGLQFLIQYYNGEERAKGNILERFSAQQFPDLHSELNLSSLELGDSALYFCASTIGSSGTDTQYFGPGTRLTVL.

This chain connects TRBV25-1 to TRBJ1-3, with D possibly being TRBD1 (6 bases). V dropped 4 bases and J dropped 0 bases, with 13 bases sitting between them. Germline V gene lookup returns CDR1 MGHDK and CDR2 SYGVNS. CDR3 length: 16 amino acids. The DNA of the CDR3 is TGTGCCAGCAGTGGGTCGACAGGATTCTCTGGAAACACCATATATTTT. Residues: CASSGSTGFSGNTIYF.

This sequence joins TRBV4-1 and TRBJ2-3; maybe TRBD2 (6 bases). V dropped 4 bases and J dropped 6 bases, with 26 bases sitting between them. Germline V CDR1 and CDR2: MGHRA, YSYEKL. CDR3 length equals 18 residues. CDR3 in amino acids: CASSPEGRQSLPGDTQYF. DNA of the CDR3: TGCGCCAGCAGCCCGGAGGGGAGACAGTCCCTACCCGGGGATACGCAGTATTTT.

The CDR3 loop is CSVKRQARSYEQYF. The CDR3 DNA reads TGCAGCGTTAAACGACAGGCTCGCTCCTACGAGCAGTACTTC. The rearrangement uses TRBV29-1 and TRBJ2-7; weak D call: TRBD1 (6 bases). The CDR3 extends over 14 amino acids. V was trimmed by 5 bases and J by 0 bases, leaving 14 bases between them. Looked up from germline, CDR1 is SQVTM and CDR2 is ANQGSEA.

This chain's CDR3 is CASSPNSGRGTDTQYF. The CDR3 DNA sequence: TGTGCCAGCAGCCCCAATAGCGGGAGAGGCACAGATACGCAGTATTTT. The chain joins TRBV7-3 to TRBJ2-3, with 9 bases that match TRBD2. Germline loops: CDR1 SGHTA, CDR2 FQGTGA. V lost 5 bases and J lost 1; bases outside the gene matches: 7. CDR3 length: 16 amino acids.

V gene TRBV6-5 combines with J gene TRBJ2-2; a possible D gene is TRBD2 (5 bases). The CDR3 spans 15 residues. The germline V gene has CDR1 MNHEY and CDR2 SVGAGI. V gave up 5 bases and J gave up 7 bases, with 17 bases separating them. CDR3 sequence reads: CASSRRSGTGGELFF. CDR3 DNA: TGTGCCAGCAGTCGCAGATCGGGAACCGGCGGGGAGCTGTTTTTT.

In its sample, this clone was seen once. The chain recombines TRBV9 with TRBJ2-1, with TRBD2 identical over 8 bases. Germline CDR1 and CDR2: SGDLS and YYNGEE. Trimming at V came to 3 bases and at J to 7 bases, leaving 12 bases not matched to a gene. This CDR3 has 16 amino acids. The CDR3 reads CASSAPLIAGSNEQFF. The CDR3 coding sequence is TGTGCCAGCAGCGCTCCGTTAATAGCGGGGTCGAATGAGCAGTTCTTC.

V and J are TRBV6-5 and TRBJ2-3, with TRBD1 matching 11 bases. Looked up from germline, CDR1 is MNHEY and CDR2 is SVGAGI. J was trimmed by 1 base and V by 4 bases; bases with no gene match: 4. The CDR3 totals 16 residues. The CDR3 region has the DNA TGTGCCAGCAGTTTCCGGGACAGGGGGGGCACAGATACGCAGTATTTT. Protein: CASSFRDRGGTDTQYF.

The chain has TRBV9 and TRBJ2-1, with 9 nucleotides matching TRBD2. J was trimmed by 3 bases and V by 4 bases; bases with no gene match: 8. Germline CDR1 reads SGDLS; CDR2 reads YYNGEE. The CDR3 is made up of 16 amino acids. The CDR3 here is CASSSTSSGNYNEQFF. The CDR3 bases are TGTGCCAGCAGCTCTACTTCTAGCGGGAACTACAATGAGCAGTTCTTC.

As to this clone: The sample has other DNA sequences that encode this CDR3 too. V usage is TRBV27 and J usage is TRBJ2-3; D might be TRBD1 (5 bases). The V end was cut by 3 bases, the J end by 6 bases, with 10 bases between. Germline CDR1 reads MNHEY; CDR2 reads SMNVEV (reference sequence). This CDR3 is built from 13 residues. The DNA of the CDR3 is TGTGCCAGCAGTTTCAGGGAAGGGGATACGCAGTATTTT. It yields the protein CASSFREGDTQYF.

For this clone: This CDR3 is also generated by other DNA sequences in the sample. The V gene is TRBV7-2, the J gene TRBJ1-3; D might be TRBD1 (5 bases). Per germline, CDR1 SGHTA and CDR2 FQGNSA. Trimming removed 1 base at V and 0 bases at J, with 7 bases between. This CDR3 spans 15 amino acids. The CDR3 reads CASSLDRSSGNTIYF. The CDR3 DNA sequence: TGTGCCAGCAGCTTAGACAGGTCCTCTGGAAACACCATATATTTT.

The chain carries TRBV3-1 (or the pseudogene TRBV3-2) and TRBJ2-7; 12 bases fit TRBD2. The J segment lost 3 bases and the V segment lost 8 bases, leaving 8 bases of the junction unmatched. The CDR3 contains 15 residues. Germline CDR1 reads LGHDT; CDR2 reads YNNKEL (reference sequence). CDR3 DNA: TGTGCCAGCGGGACAAGGACTAGCGGGATCTACGAGCAGTACTTC. It translates to CASGTRTSGIYEQYF.

This rearrangement joins TRBV5-1 to TRBJ2-7; 9 bases are a match to TRBD1. V shed 6 bases, J shed 2 bases, and the junction held 6 bases outside the gene matches. Germline V gene sequence: CDR1 SGHRS, CDR2 YFSETQ. The CDR3 has 14 amino acids. The CDR3 DNA follows: TGCGCCAGCACAACGGGACAGGGCACCTACGAGCAGTACTTC. It encodes CASTTGQGTYEQYF. Combining the CDR3 with reference TRBV5-1 and TRBJ2-7 gives the whole variable domain KAGVTQTPRYLIKTRGQQVTLSCSPISGHRSVSWYQQTPGQGLQFLFEYFSETQRNKGNFPGRFSGRQFSNSRSEMNVSTLELGDSALYLCASTTGQGTYEQYFGPGTRLTVT.

V and J are TRBV7-9 and TRBJ2-1, with 9 nucleotides matching TRBD2. CDR3 length: 14 amino acids. Germline CDR1 is SEHNR and CDR2 is FQNEAQ (reference sequence). J was trimmed by 6 bases and V by 8 bases; bases with no gene match: 8. CDR3 sequence (DNA): TGTGCCAGCCGGAGTAGCGGGGGAACCAATGAGCAGTTCTTC. Translated, it gives CASRSSGGTNEQFF.

The CDR3 DNA follows: TGTGCCAGCAGCTTATATCAGGGAGGTACAGGAAACACCATATATTTT. The encoded protein is CASSLYQGGTGNTIYF. The genes are TRBV7-2 and TRBJ1-3; D might be TRBD1 (5 bases). CDR3 length equals 16 residues. CDR1 is SGHTA, CDR2 FQGNSA, per germline. The V end was cut by 2 bases, the J end by 4 bases, with 15 bases between.